This T cell receptor (beta chain) was identified during a study of OX40 agonist ivuxolimab in advanced cancers. Collection of blood occurred at baseline, at cycle 4 day 1, and at cycle 7 day 1. Measured with immunoSEQ multiplex PCR; TCRdb has only the in-frame clones, and not every one. The data contain about 78,000 clones, roughly nine tenths of them seen just once; the ten biggest clones take up approximately 3%. CDR1 MDHEN and CDR2 SYDVKM come from the germline V gene. This CDR3 spans 16 amino acids. V lost 4 bases and J lost 4, with 19 bases in between. This sequence joins TRBV28 and TRBJ1-2; D ambiguous. This TCR was recovered from an adult with an advanced solid tumor such as melanoma, head and neck, liver or kidney cancer. Source: CD4+ or CD8+ T cells sorted from blood, taken in a trial of the OX40 agonist ivuxolimab. The CDR3 is CASSSRGGQTPYGYTF. CDR3 sequence (DNA): TGTGCCAGCAGTTCCCGTGGAGGGCAAACCCCCTATGGCTACACCTTC.